This TCR beta chain stems from a study of T cell repertoires in cytomegalovirus infection. Study as a whole: TCR beta signatures that were public indicated CMV infection and matching HLA type.

TCRdb recomputed calls from the reads with MiXCR, one row per CDR3 protein. The table lists 200,000 to 250,000 distinct CDR3 sequences, approximately 22% of them singletons. The study, taken as a whole, reports: Within the response measured ex vivo, HLA-C-restricted CMV-specific TCR beta clonotypes were dominant.

The CDR3 runs to 14 residues. The V gene's germline CDR1 is DFQATT and CDR2 SNEGSKA (reference sequence). The V end was cut by 0 bases, the J end by 7 bases, with 15 bases between. Concerning this clonotype: Antigen: not known.

This receptor was obtained from a human donor in good health (CMV status not recorded). Some clones in this sample may be carry-over from other donors' samples. The chain carries TRBV20-1 and TRBJ1-1; D may be TRBD1 (5 bases). The sequenced material came from CD8+ T cells from PBMCs. The CDR3 loop reads CSARDGYGGIEAFF. The DNA for the CDR3 is TGCAGTGCTAGAGATGGGTATGGGGGAATTGAAGCTTTCTTT.